This T cell receptor beta chain originates from a study of cytomegalovirus exposure and HLA in healthy donors. The V gene's germline CDR1 is SGHTA and CDR2 FQGTGA. The CDR3 runs 15 residues. Trimming stripped 2 bases from V and 0 bases from J, with 10 bases between. Healthy bone marrow donors made up the donors. In the PCR, 60 Vbeta and 13 Jbeta primers were used. Clones were read by immunoSEQ multiplex PCR, and TCRdb kept only the in-frame ones, dropping some. The sample has roughly 100,000 clones, roughly 77% seen once. J is TRBJ1-1 and V is TRBV7-3; no clear D gene. The sequencing input was PBMCs. This TCR was recovered from a woman aged 18-29 years in good health and CMV-seropositive. The CDR3 spells CASSLQGLLNTEAFF. The CDR3 nucleotides read TGTGCCAGCAGCTTACAAGGACTCTTGAACACTGAAGCTTTCTTT.